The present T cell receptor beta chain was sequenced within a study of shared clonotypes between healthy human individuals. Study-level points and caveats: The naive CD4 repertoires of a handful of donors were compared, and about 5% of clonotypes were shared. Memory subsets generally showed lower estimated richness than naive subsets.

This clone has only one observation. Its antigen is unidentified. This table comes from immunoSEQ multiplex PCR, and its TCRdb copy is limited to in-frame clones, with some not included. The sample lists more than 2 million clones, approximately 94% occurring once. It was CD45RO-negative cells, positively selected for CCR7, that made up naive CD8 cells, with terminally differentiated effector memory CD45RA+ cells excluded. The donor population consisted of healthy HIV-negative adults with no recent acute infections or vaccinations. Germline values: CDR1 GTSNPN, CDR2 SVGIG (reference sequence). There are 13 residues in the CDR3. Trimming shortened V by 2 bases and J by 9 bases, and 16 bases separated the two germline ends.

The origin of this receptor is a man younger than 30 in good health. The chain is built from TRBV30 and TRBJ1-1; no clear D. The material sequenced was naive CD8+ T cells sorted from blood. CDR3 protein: CAWSWTNPEKAFF. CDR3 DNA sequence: TGTGCCTGGAGTTGGACTAACCCTGAGAAAGCTTTCTTT.